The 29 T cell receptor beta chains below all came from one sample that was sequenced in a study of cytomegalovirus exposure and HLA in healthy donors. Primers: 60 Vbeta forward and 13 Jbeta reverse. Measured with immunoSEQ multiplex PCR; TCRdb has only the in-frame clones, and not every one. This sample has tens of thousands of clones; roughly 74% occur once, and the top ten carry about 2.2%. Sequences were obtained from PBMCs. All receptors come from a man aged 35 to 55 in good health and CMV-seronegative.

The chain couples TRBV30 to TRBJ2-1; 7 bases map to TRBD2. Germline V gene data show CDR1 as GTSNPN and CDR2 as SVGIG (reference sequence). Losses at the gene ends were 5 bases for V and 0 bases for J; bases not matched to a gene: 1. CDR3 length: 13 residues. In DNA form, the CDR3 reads TGTGCCTGGGGCGGGAGCTCCTACAATGAGCAGTTCTTC. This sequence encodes CAWGGSSYNEQFF.

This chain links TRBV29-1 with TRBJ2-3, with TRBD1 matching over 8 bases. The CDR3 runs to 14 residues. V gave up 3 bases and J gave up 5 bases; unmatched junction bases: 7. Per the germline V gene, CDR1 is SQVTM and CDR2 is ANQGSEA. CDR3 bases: TGCAGCGTTGAGGTCCGGACAGGGATAGATACGCAGTATTTT. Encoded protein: CSVEVRTGIDTQYF.

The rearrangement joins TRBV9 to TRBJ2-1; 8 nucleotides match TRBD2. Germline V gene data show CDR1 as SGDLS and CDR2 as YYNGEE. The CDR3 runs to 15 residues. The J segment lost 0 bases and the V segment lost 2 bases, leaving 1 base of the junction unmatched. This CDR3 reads CASSVSGSSYNEQFF. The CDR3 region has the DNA TGTGCCAGCAGCGTGAGCGGGAGCTCCTACAATGAGCAGTTCTTC.

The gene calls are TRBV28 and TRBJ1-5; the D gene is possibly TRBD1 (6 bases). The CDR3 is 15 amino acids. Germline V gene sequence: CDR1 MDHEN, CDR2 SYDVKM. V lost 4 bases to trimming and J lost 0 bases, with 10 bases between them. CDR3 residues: CASSSGTSSNQPQHF. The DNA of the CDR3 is TGTGCCAGCAGTTCCGGGACATCTAGCAATCAGCCCCAGCATTTT.

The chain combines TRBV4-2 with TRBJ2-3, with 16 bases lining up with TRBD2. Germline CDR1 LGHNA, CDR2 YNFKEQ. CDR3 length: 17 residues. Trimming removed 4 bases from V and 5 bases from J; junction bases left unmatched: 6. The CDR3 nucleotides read TGTGCCAGCAGCCTGGGGACTAGCGGGGGGGTTGGAGATACGCAGTATTTT. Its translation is CASSLGTSGGVGDTQYF.

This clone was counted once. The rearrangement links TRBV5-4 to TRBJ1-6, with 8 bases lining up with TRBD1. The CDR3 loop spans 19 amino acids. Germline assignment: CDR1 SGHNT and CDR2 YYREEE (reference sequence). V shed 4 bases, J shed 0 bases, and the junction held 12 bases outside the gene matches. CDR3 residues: CASSPGTGGRSSYNSPLHF. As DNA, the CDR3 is TGTGCCAGCAGCCCCGGGACAGGTGGTAGGAGCTCCTATAATTCACCCCTCCACTTT.

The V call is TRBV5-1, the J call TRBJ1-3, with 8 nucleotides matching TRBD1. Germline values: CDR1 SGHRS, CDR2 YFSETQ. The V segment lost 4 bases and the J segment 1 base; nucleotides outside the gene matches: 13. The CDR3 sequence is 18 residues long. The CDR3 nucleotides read TGCGCCAGCAGCCCCTCGGGGACAGGCATAGGTTCTGGAAACACCATATATTTT. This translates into CASSPSGTGIGSGNTIYF.

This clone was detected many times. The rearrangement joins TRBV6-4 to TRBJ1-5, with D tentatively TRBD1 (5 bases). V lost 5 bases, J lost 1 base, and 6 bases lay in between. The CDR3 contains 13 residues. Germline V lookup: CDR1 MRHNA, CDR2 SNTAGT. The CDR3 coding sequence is TGTGCCAGCAGTTCAGGGAGCAATCAGCCCCAGCATTTT. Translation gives CASSSGSNQPQHF.

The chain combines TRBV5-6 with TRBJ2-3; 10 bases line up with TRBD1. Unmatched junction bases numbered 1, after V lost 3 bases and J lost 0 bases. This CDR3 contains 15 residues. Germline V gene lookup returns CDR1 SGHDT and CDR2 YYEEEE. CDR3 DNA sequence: TGTGCCAGCAGCTGGGGACAGGGGAGCACAGATACGCAGTATTTT. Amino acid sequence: CASSWGQGSTDTQYF.

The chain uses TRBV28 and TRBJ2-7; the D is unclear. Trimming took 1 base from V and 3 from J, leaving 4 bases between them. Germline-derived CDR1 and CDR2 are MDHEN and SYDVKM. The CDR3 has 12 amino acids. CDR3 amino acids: CASSLSYYEQYF. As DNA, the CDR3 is TGTGCCAGCAGTTTATCTTACTACGAGCAGTACTTC.

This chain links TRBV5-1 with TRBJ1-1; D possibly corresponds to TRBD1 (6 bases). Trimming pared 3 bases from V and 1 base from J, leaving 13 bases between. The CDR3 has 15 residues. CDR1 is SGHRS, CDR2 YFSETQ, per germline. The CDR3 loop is CASSSTGTRNTEAFF. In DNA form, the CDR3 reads TGCGCCAGCAGCTCTACCGGGACAAGGAACACTGAAGCTTTCTTT.

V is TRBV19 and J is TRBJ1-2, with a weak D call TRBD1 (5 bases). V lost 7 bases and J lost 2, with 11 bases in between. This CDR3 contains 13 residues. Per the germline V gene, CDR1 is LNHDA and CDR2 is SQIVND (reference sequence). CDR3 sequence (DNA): TGTGCCAGTACTAAGGGGCGGAACTATGGCTACACCTTC. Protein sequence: CASTKGRNYGYTF. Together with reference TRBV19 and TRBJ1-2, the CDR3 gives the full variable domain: DGGITQSPKYLFRKEGQNVTLSCEQNLNHDAMYWYRQDPGQGLRLIYYSQIVNDFQKGDIAEGYSVSREKKESFPLTVTSAQKNPTAFYLCASTKGRNYGYTFGSGTRLTVV.

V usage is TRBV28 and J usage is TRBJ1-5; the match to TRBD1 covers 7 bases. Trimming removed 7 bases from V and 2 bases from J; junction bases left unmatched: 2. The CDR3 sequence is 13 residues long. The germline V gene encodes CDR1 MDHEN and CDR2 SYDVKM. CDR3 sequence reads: CASNTGGNQPQHF. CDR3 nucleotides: TGTGCCAGCAATACAGGGGGCAATCAGCCCCAGCATTTT.

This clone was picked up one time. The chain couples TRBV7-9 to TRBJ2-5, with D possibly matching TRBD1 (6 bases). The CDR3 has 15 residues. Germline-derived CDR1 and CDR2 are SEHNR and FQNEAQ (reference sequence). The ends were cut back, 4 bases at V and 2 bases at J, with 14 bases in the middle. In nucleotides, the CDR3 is TGTGCCAGCAGCTCGATTAACAGGGTTCAAGAGACCCAGTACTTC. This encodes CASSSINRVQETQYF.

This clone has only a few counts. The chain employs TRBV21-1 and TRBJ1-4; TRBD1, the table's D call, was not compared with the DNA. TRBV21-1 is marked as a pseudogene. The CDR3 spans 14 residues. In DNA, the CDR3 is TGTGCCAGCAGCAAGGACAGCGATGTGGAAAAACTGTTTTTT. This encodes CASSKDSDVEKLFF.

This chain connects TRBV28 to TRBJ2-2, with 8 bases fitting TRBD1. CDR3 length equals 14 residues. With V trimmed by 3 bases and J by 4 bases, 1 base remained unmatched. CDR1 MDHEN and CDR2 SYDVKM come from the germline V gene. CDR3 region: CASSFQGATGELFF. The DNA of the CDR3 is TGTGCCAGCAGTTTCCAGGGGGCCACCGGGGAGCTGTTTTTT.

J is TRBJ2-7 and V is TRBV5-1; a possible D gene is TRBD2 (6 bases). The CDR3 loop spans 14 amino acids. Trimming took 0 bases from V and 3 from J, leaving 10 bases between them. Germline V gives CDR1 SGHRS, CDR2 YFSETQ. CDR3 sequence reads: CASSLVGGGYEQYF. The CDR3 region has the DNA TGCGCCAGCAGCTTGGTGGGGGGAGGCTACGAGCAGTACTTC.

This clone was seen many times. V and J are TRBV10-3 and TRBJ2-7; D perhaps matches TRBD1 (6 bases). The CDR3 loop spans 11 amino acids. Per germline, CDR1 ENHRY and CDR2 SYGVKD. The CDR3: CASEQGNEQYF. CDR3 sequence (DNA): TGTGCAAGCGAACAGGGCAACGAGCAGTACTTC.

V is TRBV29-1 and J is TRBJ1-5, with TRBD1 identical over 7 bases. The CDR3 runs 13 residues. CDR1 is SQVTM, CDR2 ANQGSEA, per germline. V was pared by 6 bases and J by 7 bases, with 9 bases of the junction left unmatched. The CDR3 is CSVSQGLEQPQHF. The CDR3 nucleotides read TGCAGCGTCTCACAGGGGCTAGAGCAGCCCCAGCATTTT.

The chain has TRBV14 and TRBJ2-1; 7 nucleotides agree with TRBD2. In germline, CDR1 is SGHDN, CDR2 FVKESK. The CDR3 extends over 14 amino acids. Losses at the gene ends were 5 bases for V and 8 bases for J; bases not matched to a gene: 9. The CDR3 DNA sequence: TGTGCCAGCAGCGGGGGAGGGCCTGCGGATGAGCAGTTCTTC. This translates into CASSGGGPADEQFF. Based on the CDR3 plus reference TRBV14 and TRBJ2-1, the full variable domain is EAGVTQFPSHSVIEKGQTVTLRCDPISGHDNLYWYRRVMGKEIKFLLHFVKESKQDESGMPNNRFLAERTGGTYSTLKVQPAELEDSGVYFCASSGGGPADEQFFGPGTRLTVL.

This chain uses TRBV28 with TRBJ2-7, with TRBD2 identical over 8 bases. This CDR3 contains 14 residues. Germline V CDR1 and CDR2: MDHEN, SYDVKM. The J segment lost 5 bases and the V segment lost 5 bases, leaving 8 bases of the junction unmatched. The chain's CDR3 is CASSPGLAADEQYF. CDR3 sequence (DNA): TGTGCCAGCAGTCCCGGACTAGCCGCGGACGAGCAGTACTTC.

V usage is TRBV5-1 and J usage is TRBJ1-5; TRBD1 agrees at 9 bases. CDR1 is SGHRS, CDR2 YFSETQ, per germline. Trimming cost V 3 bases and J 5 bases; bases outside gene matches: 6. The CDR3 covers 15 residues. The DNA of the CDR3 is TGCGCCAGCAGCTCGGGACAGGGAGGCGATCAGCCCCAGCATTTT. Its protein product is CASSSGQGGDQPQHF.

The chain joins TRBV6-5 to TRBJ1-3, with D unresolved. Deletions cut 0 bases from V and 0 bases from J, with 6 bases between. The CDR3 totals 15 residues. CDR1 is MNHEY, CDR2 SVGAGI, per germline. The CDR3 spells CASSYSPGSGNTIYF. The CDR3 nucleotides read TGTGCCAGCAGTTACTCGCCGGGCTCTGGAAACACCATATATTTT.

CDR3 protein: CASSSGQGQLGGSPLHF. As DNA, the CDR3 is TGTGCCAGTAGCTCCGGACAGGGCCAGTTAGGTGGATCACCCCTCCACTTT. The V and J genes are TRBV19 and TRBJ1-6, with TRBD1 matching over 8 bases. Trimming cost V 6 bases and J 10 bases; bases outside gene matches: 17. CDR1 is LNHDA, CDR2 SQIVND, per germline (reference sequence). The CDR3 length is 17 residues.

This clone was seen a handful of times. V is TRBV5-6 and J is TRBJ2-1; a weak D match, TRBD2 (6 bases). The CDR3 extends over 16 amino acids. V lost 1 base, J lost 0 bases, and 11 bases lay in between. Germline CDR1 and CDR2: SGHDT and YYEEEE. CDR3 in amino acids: CASSLPLATSYNEQFF. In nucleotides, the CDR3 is TGTGCCAGCAGCTTGCCCCTAGCGACCTCCTACAATGAGCAGTTCTTC.

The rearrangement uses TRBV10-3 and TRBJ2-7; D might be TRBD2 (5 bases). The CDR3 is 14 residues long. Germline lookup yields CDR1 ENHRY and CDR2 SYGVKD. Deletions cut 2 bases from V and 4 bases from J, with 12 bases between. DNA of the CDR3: TGTGCCATCAGTGAGCCCAGCCGGGGATACGAGCAGTACTTC. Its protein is CAISEPSRGYEQYF.

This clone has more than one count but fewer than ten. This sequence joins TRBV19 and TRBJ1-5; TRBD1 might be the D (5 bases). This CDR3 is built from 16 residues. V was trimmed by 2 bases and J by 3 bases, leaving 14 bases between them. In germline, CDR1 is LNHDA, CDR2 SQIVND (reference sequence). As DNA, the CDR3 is TGTGCCAGTAGTATACCTCGCAGGGCTAACAATCAGCCCCAGCATTTT. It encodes CASSIPRRANNQPQHF.

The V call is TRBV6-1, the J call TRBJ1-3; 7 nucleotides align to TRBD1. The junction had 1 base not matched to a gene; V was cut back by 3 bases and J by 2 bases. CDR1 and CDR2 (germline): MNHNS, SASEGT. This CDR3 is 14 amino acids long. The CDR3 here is CASSDRGTGNTIYF. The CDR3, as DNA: TGTGCCAGCAGTGACAGGGGGACTGGAAACACCATATATTTT.

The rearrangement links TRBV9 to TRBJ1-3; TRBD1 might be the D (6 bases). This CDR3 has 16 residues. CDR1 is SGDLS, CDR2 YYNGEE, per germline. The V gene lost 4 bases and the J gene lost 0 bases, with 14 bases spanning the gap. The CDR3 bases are TGTGCCAGCAGCTTTCTGGACAGAGTCTCTGGAAACACCATATATTTT. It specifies CASSFLDRVSGNTIYF.